This entry describes one T cell receptor (beta chain). Its antigen remains unidentified. V was pared by 6 bases and J by 2 bases, with 22 bases between. This CDR3 has 17 amino acids. CDR1 is SEHNR and CDR2 is FQNEAQ in the germline V gene (reference sequence). Time point indicated: healthy volunteer bleed at 2 weeks. Total RNA came from unfractionated whole blood. The sample is drawn from a study of human T cells and chemical hapten exposure. Authors' analysis steps: There were a median of approximately 100,000 TCRs per sample, with a range from about 20,000 to 700,000. MiXCR was run by TCRdb on the RACE reads, yielding one entry per CDR3 protein. None of the V and J calls come from the authors' own analysis; TCRdb made them. The sample has 35,000 to 50,000 distinct CDR3 sequences; about 4.5% are singletons. The study, taken as a whole, reports: TCRs above 1 in 1000 frequency stayed constant with DPC sensitization.

Sequencing was done on a sample of whole blood. This sequence was found in a female donor in good health. Some clones in this sample may be carry-over from other donors' samples. The J gene is TRBJ1-1, the V gene TRBV7-9; tentative D call: TRBD1 (5 bases). The CDR3 DNA reads TGTGCCAGCAGTTCCACCCTGGAACAGGTGATAAACACTGAAGCTTTCTTT. Translated, it gives CASSSTLEQVINTEAFF.